The T cell receptor (beta chain) under discussion was sequenced for a study of T cell responses to AZD1222 COVID-19 vaccine. For the study at large: Pooled together were second doses at about 4 or about 12 weeks. Study observations and caveats: Repertoires were obtained only post-peak T cell response. A mostly white British donor set with more females was recruited, and clonal diversity was possibly underestimated. The reported proportion of spike-specific TCRs targeting unmutated variant regions was nearly half.

Of note for this clone: No antigen is known for it.

Profiling relied on immunoSEQ multiplex PCR, and the TCRdb table lists in-frame clones only, not all of them. The top ten hold about 20% of the sample, which has about 73,000 clones, approximately 88% seen once. This CDR3 comprises 14 residues. V lost 0 bases and J lost 5, with 10 bases in between. Germline V gives CDR1 SGHAT, CDR2 FQNNGV. The V and J genes are TRBV11-2 and TRBJ1-1; the D gene is possibly TRBD1 (6 bases). Sequenced here: peripheral blood, sampled on day 0 of AZD1222 vaccination. This sequence was found in an adult in good health. The CDR3: CASSLERGGTEAFF. In DNA, the CDR3 is TGTGCCAGCAGCTTAGAAAGGGGGGGGACTGAAGCTTTCTTT.